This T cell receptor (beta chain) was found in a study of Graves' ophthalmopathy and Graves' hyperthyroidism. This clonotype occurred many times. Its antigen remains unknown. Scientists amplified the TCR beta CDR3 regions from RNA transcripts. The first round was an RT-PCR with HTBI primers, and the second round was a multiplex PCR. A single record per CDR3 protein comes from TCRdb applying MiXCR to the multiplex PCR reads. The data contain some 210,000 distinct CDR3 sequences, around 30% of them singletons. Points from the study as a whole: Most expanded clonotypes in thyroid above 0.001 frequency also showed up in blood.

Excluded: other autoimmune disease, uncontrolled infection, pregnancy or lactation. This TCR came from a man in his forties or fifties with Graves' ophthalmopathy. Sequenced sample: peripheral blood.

The CDR3 loop is CASSPVRDGYTF. DNA of the CDR3: TGTGCCAGCTCACCGGTACGGGATGGCTACACCTTC. This chain connects TRBV18 to TRBJ1-2; D remains unclear. This CDR3 contains 12 residues. V dropped 3 bases and J dropped 6 bases, with 8 bases sitting between them. Per the germline V gene, CDR1 is KGHSH and CDR2 is LQKENI.